This paragraph reports one TCR beta chain. Its specificity is not known. The record originates from a study of somatic mutations in cytotoxic T cells in rheumatoid arthritis. The CDR3 consists of 18 residues. CDR1 and CDR2 from the germline V gene are MNHNS and SASEGT. V was pared by 1 base and J by 0 bases, with 19 bases between. Repertoires were generated with immunoSEQ multiplex PCR, while TCRdb's copy carries only in-frame clones and drops some. The data show under 15,000 clones, with about 80% seen just once and over 11% held by the top ten. Study-wide results and limits: Healthy controls showed no age-related rise in CD8+ clonality, whereas rheumatoid arthritis patients did. Comparison of CD8+ T-cell clonality between rheumatoid arthritis patients and age-matched healthy controls yielded no significant difference.

The chain combines TRBV6-1 with TRBJ2-7; D is ambiguous. This sequence originates from a man in his fifties in good health. Material for sequencing was CD8+ T cells sorted from blood. The CDR3, as DNA: TGTGCCAGCAGTGAAGTGATGCAGTGGCAGTCCAGCTCCTACGAGCAGTACGTC. Translation gives CASSEVMQWQSSSYEQYV.